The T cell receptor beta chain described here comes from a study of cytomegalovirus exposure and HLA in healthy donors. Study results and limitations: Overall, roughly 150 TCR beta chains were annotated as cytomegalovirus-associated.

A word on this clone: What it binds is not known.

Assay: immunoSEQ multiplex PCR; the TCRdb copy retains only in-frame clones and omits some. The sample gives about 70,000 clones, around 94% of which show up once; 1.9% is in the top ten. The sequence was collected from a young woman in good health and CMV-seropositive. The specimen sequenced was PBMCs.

The CDR3 region has the DNA TGCGCCAGCAGTCAAGGTGGGGAGAGTGGTACCTACGAGCAGTACTTC. Protein sequence: CASSQGGESGTYEQYF. This chain links TRBV23-1 with TRBJ2-7, with a possible D match to TRBD2 (5 bases). TRBV23-1 qualifies as an ORF whose function is uncertain. CDR3 length: 16 amino acids. V was trimmed by 2 bases and J by 2 bases, leaving 16 bases between them.